The 26 T cell receptor beta chains given below trace back to one sample, sequenced in a study of naive CD8 T cells in extremely preterm neonates. General observations from the study: Compared with older groups, preterm CDR3s were shorter, with fewer N additions and less trimming.

Extremely preterm deliveries at about 23-27 weeks of gestation provided the preterm samples. Assay used: immunoSEQ multiplex PCR; TCRdb lists only in-frame clones, some missing. The sample includes some 4,800 clones, roughly 95% of them seen just once. Antigens for these TCRs are unknown. Specimen: naive CD8+ T cells from cord blood. These receptors came from a boy who was born preterm.

This chain links TRBV28 with TRBJ2-7; 7 bases are a match to TRBD2. The CDR3 extends over 14 amino acids. Per germline, CDR1 MDHEN and CDR2 SYDVKM. The trim removed 2 bases at V and 5 bases at J, leaving 6 bases unmatched. The CDR3, as DNA: TGTGCCAGCAGTTTAAACGGGAGGAGGAACGAGCAGTACTTC. It is translated as CASSLNGRRNEQYF. The full variable domain, with the rest looked up from reference TRBV28 and TRBJ2-7, is DVKVTQSSRYLVKRTGEKVFLECVQDMDHENMFWYRQDPGLGLRLIYFSYDVKMKEKGDIPEGYSVSREKKERFSLILESASTNQTSMYLCASSLNGRRNEQYFGPGTRLTVT.

This rearrangement joins TRBV9 to TRBJ2-2; 8 bases line up with TRBD2. CDR1 is SGDLS, CDR2 YYNGEE, per germline. V shed 4 bases and J 9 bases; nucleotides not matched to a gene: 5. The CDR3 extends over 13 amino acids. The CDR3 DNA is TGTGCCAGCAGCCCCAGGACTAGCCGGGAGCTGTTTTTT. Translating gives CASSPRTSRELFF. Using reference TRBV9 and TRBJ2-2 for the parts outside the CDR3, the full variable domain is DSGVTQTPKHLITATGQRVTLRCSPRSGDLSVYWYQQSLDQGLQFLIQYYNGEERAKGNILERFSAQQFPDLHSELNLSSLELGDSALYFCASSPRTSRELFFGEGSRLTVL.

V gene TRBV2 combines with J gene TRBJ2-1; D is unresolved. The germline V gene encodes CDR1 SNHLY and CDR2 FYNNEI. Trimming took 7 bases from V and 6 from J, leaving 10 bases between them. CDR3 length equals 12 residues. CDR3 coding DNA: TGTGCCAGCATCTGGACGAGCAATGAGCAGTTCTTC. Residues: CASIWTSNEQFF.

The chain uses TRBV27 and TRBJ2-7; a possible D gene is TRBD1 (6 bases). Germline loops: CDR1 MNHEY, CDR2 SMNVEV (reference sequence). Trimming pared 5 bases from V and 3 bases from J, leaving 11 bases between. CDR3 length equals 13 residues. CDR3 coding DNA: TGTGCCAGCAGTATTCAACAGGGCTACGAGCAGTACTTC. Translated, it gives CASSIQQGYEQYF.

The chain combines TRBV5-4 with TRBJ2-7; D is ambiguous. Germline CDR1 SGHNT, CDR2 YYREEE (reference sequence). The CDR3 sequence is 14 residues long. V was trimmed by 4 bases and J by 2 bases, leaving 13 bases between them. The CDR3 nucleotides are TGTGCCAGCAGCCCCCCAGGCAGCACCTACGAGCAGTACTTC. Its protein is CASSPPGSTYEQYF. The variable domain in full, completed from reference TRBV5-4 and TRBJ2-7, reads ETGVTQSPTHLIKTRGQQVTLRCSSQSGHNTVSWYQQALGQGPQFIFQYYREEENGRGNFPPRFSGLQFPNYSSELNVNALELDDSALYLCASSPPGSTYEQYFGPGTRLTVT.

Here the CDR3 DNA reads TGTGCCAGCAGTTACAGGGCCAAAAACATTCAGTACTTC. Its protein is CASSYRAKNIQYF. This chain uses TRBV6-6 with TRBJ2-4; D remains ambiguous. Germline loops: CDR1 MNHNY, CDR2 SVGAGI (reference sequence). The CDR3 is made up of 13 amino acids. The germline V and J ends were trimmed by 2 bases and 1 base, with 3 bases remaining between them.

The genes are TRBV27 and TRBJ2-7; 9 positions agree with TRBD1. V shed 0 bases, J shed 2 bases, and the junction held 2 bases outside the gene matches. CDR1 is MNHEY, CDR2 SMNVEV, per germline (reference sequence). CDR3 length equals 15 residues. This CDR3 is CASSLSGQGTYEQYF. The CDR3 DNA reads TGTGCCAGCAGTTTATCGGGACAGGGCACCTACGAGCAGTACTTC.

J is TRBJ2-4 and V is TRBV12-5; 7 bases are shared with TRBD1. V lost 6 bases, J lost 9 bases, and 14 bases stayed unmatched. The CDR3 totals 15 residues. CDR1 and CDR2 (germline): LGHNT, FRNRAP. CDR3 loop: CASGRTSGTEIIQYF. In DNA, the CDR3 is TGTGCTAGTGGCCGGACCTCCGGGACAGAGATCATTCAGTACTTC.

The chain joins TRBV27 to TRBJ2-1; TRBD2 matches 12 bases. The CDR3 covers 16 residues. The trim removed 5 bases at V and 2 bases at J, leaving 4 bases unmatched. Germline V gene data show CDR1 as MNHEY and CDR2 as SMNVEV (reference sequence). The CDR3: CASSPRTSGAYNEQFF. The CDR3 nucleotides read TGTGCCAGCAGTCCCCGGACTAGCGGGGCCTACAATGAGCAGTTCTTC.

V usage is TRBV5-1 and J usage is TRBJ1-5; 7 nucleotides line up with TRBD1. Germline V CDR1 and CDR2: SGHRS, YFSETQ. V lost 5 bases to trimming and J lost 1 base; unmatched junction nucleotides: 0. The CDR3 runs to 13 residues. The CDR3 is CASRQGSNQPQHF. CDR3 in DNA: TGCGCCAGCAGACAGGGGAGCAATCAGCCCCAGCATTTT.

DNA of the CDR3: TGTGCCAGCAGCCTAGCGGGAGTCTCCTACGAGCAGTACTTC. It is translated as CASSLAGVSYEQYF. The chain carries TRBV11-2 and TRBJ2-7; TRBD2 matches 10 bases. The junction had 1 base not matched to a gene; V was cut back by 5 bases and J by 0 bases. The CDR3 is 14 residues long. Germline CDR1 SGHAT, CDR2 FQNNGV.

This clone came up a few times. The genes are TRBV9 and TRBJ2-1, with D unclear. This CDR3 is 14 amino acids long. The ends were cut back, 0 bases at V and 0 bases at J, with 4 bases in the middle. Germline assignment: CDR1 SGDLS and CDR2 YYNGEE. In DNA form, the CDR3 reads TGTGCCAGCAGCGTAGACAGCTCCTACAATGAGCAGTTCTTC. It encodes CASSVDSSYNEQFF.

The chain has TRBV13 and TRBJ1-2; D might be TRBD1 (5 bases). Germline V gene sequence: CDR1 PRHDT, CDR2 FYEKMQ (reference sequence). Trimming pared 1 base from V and 5 bases from J, leaving 8 bases between. CDR3 length: 13 residues. The CDR3 DNA follows: TGTGCCAGCAGCTTAGCAGGGTTTTATGGCTACACCTTC. Translating it yields CASSLAGFYGYTF.

The chain carries TRBV27 and TRBJ2-1; TRBD2 matches at 13 bases. CDR3 length: 15 residues. V trimming: 6 bases; J trimming: 1 base; junction bases outside the gene matches: 0. Germline-derived CDR1 and CDR2 are MNHEY and SMNVEV (reference sequence). In DNA form, the CDR3 reads TGTGCCAGCAGACTAGCGGGAGGGTCCTACAATGAGCAGTTCTTC. Encoded protein: CASRLAGGSYNEQFF.

The gene calls are TRBV28 and TRBJ2-7, with 8 bases aligning to TRBD2. After removal of 2 bases from V and 4 bases from J, the junction contained 7 bases not matched to a gene. The CDR3 contains 15 residues. In germline, CDR1 is MDHEN, CDR2 SYDVKM. The chain's CDR3 is CASSLVASGPYEQYF. The CDR3 nucleotides are TGTGCCAGCAGTTTAGTCGCTAGCGGGCCTTACGAGCAGTACTTC.

The chain has TRBV4-3 and TRBJ2-7, with a weak D call TRBD1 (5 bases). CDR1 and CDR2 (germline): LGHNA, YSLEER. The CDR3 length is 13 residues. The V end lost 1 base, the J end lost 2 bases, and 6 bases lay between the germline ends. The DNA for the CDR3 is TGCGCCAGCAGCCAAGGGACAACCTACGAGCAGTACTTC. Protein product: CASSQGTTYEQYF.

This clone has just one count. The gene calls are TRBV7-3 and TRBJ2-6; the D gene is possibly TRBD1 (6 bases). Germline V CDR1 and CDR2: SGHTA, FQGTGA. The CDR3 covers 15 residues. Trimming pared 5 bases from V and 1 base from J, leaving 9 bases between. CDR3: CASSPGVSGANVLTF. CDR3 coding DNA: TGTGCCAGCAGCCCAGGGGTATCTGGGGCCAACGTCCTGACTTTC.

This chain connects TRBV27 to TRBJ2-3, with 11 bases matching TRBD2. With 4 bases clipped from V and 0 bases from J, the junction kept 0 bases outside the gene matches. Per germline, CDR1 MNHEY and CDR2 SMNVEV (reference sequence). The CDR3 has 15 residues. CDR3 residues: CASSWTSGSTDTQYF. CDR3 sequence (DNA): TGTGCCAGCAGTTGGACTAGCGGGAGCACAGATACGCAGTATTTT.

The rearrangement joins TRBV9 to TRBJ2-1; 8 bases line up with TRBD2. V lost 0 bases and J lost 8; bases outside the gene matches: 4. Germline V gives CDR1 SGDLS, CDR2 YYNGEE. There are 14 residues in the CDR3. The CDR3 DNA sequence: TGTGCCAGCAGCGTAGCGGCGGGAGGATATGAGCAGTTCTTC. Translation: CASSVAAGGYEQFF.

This clone appeared once. The chain employs TRBV28 and TRBJ2-3; 8 nucleotides align to TRBD1. Germline-derived CDR1 and CDR2 are MDHEN and SYDVKM. CDR3 size: 12 residues. V lost 4 bases to trimming and J lost 6 bases; unmatched junction nucleotides: 0. The CDR3 protein is CASSWTGDTQYF. As DNA, the CDR3 is TGTGCCAGCAGTTGGACAGGGGATACGCAGTATTTT.

The CDR3 reads CASSLGQGAGNTIYF. For the CDR3, the DNA is TGTGCCAGCAGCTTGGGACAGGGGGCTGGAAACACCATATATTTT. The gene calls are TRBV5-4 and TRBJ1-3; 9 nucleotides agree with TRBD1. CDR1 is SGHNT and CDR2 is YYREEE in the germline V gene (reference sequence). The CDR3 is made up of 15 amino acids. J was trimmed by 2 bases and V by 0 bases; bases with no gene match: 0.

This chain uses TRBV5-6 with TRBJ2-5; maybe TRBD1 (6 bases). The length of the CDR3 is 13 residues. Germline CDR1 and CDR2: SGHDT and YYEEEE. The V gene lost 4 bases and the J gene lost 5 bases, with 12 bases spanning the gap. The CDR3 sequence: CASSEGEWETQYF. The CDR3 DNA is TGTGCCAGCAGCGAGGGGGAATGGGAGACCCAGTACTTC.

This clone was counted a single time. CDR3 in DNA: TGTGCCAGCAGCTTCGGGAACGGCTATGGCTACACCTTC. Its translation is CASSFGNGYGYTF. The gene calls are TRBV7-3 and TRBJ1-2; no clear D gene. Germline V gene sequence: CDR1 SGHTA, CDR2 FQGTGA. V was clipped by 3 bases and J by 4 bases, with 9 bases between them. CDR3 length: 13 amino acids.

V gene TRBV29-1 combines with J gene TRBJ2-7; maybe TRBD1 (6 bases). The CDR3 sequence is 14 residues long. Germline values: CDR1 SQVTM, CDR2 ANQGSEA. V was pared by 6 bases and J by 0 bases, with 15 bases between. The CDR3 sequence is CSVATGTNSYEQYF. The CDR3, as DNA: TGCAGCGTAGCCACAGGGACCAACTCCTACGAGCAGTACTTC.

The chain is built from TRBV21-1 and TRBJ1-4. TRBV21-1 is noted as a pseudogene. The CDR3 covers 16 residues. CDR3 bases: TGTGCCAGCAGCAAAGGCAATTCTGCAACTAATGAAAAACTGTTTTTT. Encoded protein: CASSKGNSATNEKLFF.

This chain uses TRBV9 with TRBJ2-2; 7 bases are a match to TRBD2. This CDR3 has 14 amino acids. From germline, CDR1 is SGDLS and CDR2 YYNGEE. The V and J ends lost 0 bases and 5 bases, in that order; junction bases with no gene match: 1. The CDR3: CASSVAGGTGELFF. The CDR3, as DNA: TGTGCCAGCAGCGTAGCGGGAGGAACCGGGGAGCTGTTTTTT.